Below, 15 T cell receptor beta chains from the same sample are listed, as sequenced in a study of T cell changes during pregnancy in multiple sclerosis. TCRdb's copy holds only in-frame clones and misses some; the assay was immunoSEQ multiplex PCR. Seen here are nearly 70,000 clones, around 90% observed once, and the top ten hold approximately 1.4%. The sequenced sample was peripheral blood, obtained in the second trimester of pregnancy. The source is a female donor in good health, enrolled as a control in a pregnancy study.

The chain has TRBV9 and TRBJ2-7, with 8 nucleotides matching TRBD1. Trimming cost V 3 bases and J 5 bases; bases outside gene matches: 7. The germline V gene encodes CDR1 SGDLS and CDR2 YYNGEE. The CDR3 runs 14 residues. The CDR3 protein is CASSAGPGGDEQYF. The CDR3 nucleotides read TGTGCCAGCAGCGCCGGTCCAGGGGGCGACGAGCAGTACTTC.

This rearrangement joins TRBV7-9 to TRBJ1-1; 8 positions match TRBD1. With V trimmed by 8 bases and J by 6 bases, 11 bases remained unmatched. Germline CDR1 SEHNR, CDR2 FQNEAQ (reference sequence). CDR3 length equals 14 residues. CDR3: CASLGGTGGAEAFF. In DNA, the CDR3 is TGTGCCAGCTTAGGGGGCACAGGGGGGGCTGAAGCTTTCTTT.

The chain has TRBV28 and TRBJ2-1, with no clear D. Trimming stripped 2 bases from V and 0 bases from J, with 5 bases between. CDR3 length equals 14 residues. Germline-derived CDR1 and CDR2 are MDHEN and SYDVKM. The CDR3 DNA is TGTGCCAGCAGTTTAGAGAGCTCCTACAATGAGCAGTTCTTC. This sequence encodes CASSLESSYNEQFF.

This clone was seen just once. J is TRBJ2-7 and V is TRBV5-3; D is unclear. TRBV5-3 is an open reading frame whose function is uncertain. The CDR3 loop spans 14 amino acids. The V gene lost 0 bases and the J gene lost 3 bases, with 10 bases spanning the gap. The CDR3, as DNA: TGTGCCAGAAGCTTGGGACCTGACTTCTACGAGCAGTACTTC. Its protein product is CARSLGPDFYEQYF.

The gene calls are TRBV11-3 and TRBJ1-2; weak D call: TRBD1 (6 bases). Germline V CDR1 and CDR2: SGHNT, YENEEA. There are 15 residues in the CDR3. V was trimmed by 3 bases and J by 1 base, leaving 12 bases between them. The CDR3 is CASSLSGTHNYGYTF. CDR3 nucleotide sequence: TGTGCCAGCAGCTTGTCCGGGACACATAACTATGGCTACACCTTC.

This chain connects TRBV29-1 to TRBJ2-1; 9 nucleotides align to TRBD2. With 3 bases clipped from V and 7 bases from J, the junction kept 7 bases outside the gene matches. Looked up from germline, CDR1 is SQVTM and CDR2 is ANQGSEA. The CDR3 is 14 amino acids. DNA for the CDR3: TGCAGCGTTGAGGGGGGACTAGCTGGGAATGAGCAGTTCTTC. This sequence encodes CSVEGGLAGNEQFF.

The chain employs TRBV6-5 and TRBJ2-1, with a weak D call TRBD1 (6 bases). Germline V CDR1 and CDR2: MNHEY, SVGAGI. V was shortened by 3 bases and J by 10 bases, with 13 bases between the two germline ends. The CDR3 contains 13 residues. In nucleotides, the CDR3 is TGTGCCAGCAGTTATTCAGGGGTCGGGGAGCAGTTCTTC. This sequence encodes CASSYSGVGEQFF.

This clone occurred once. The conserved final phenylalanine or tryptophan is absent from the CDR3, which likely points to a read error. Because the CDR3's place on the DNA is in doubt, the DNA is left out and the CDR3 is given as listed by TCRdb. The chain employs TRBV28 and TRBJ1-2; the table's D call of TRBD1 was not tested on the DNA. Looked up from germline, CDR1 is MDHEN and CDR2 is SYDVKM. The CDR3 length is 11 residues, termini included. Here the CDR3 reads CASSSSGGLYS.

This clone was observed once. The CDR3 region is CASSEGDRPNQPQHF. As DNA, the CDR3 is TGTGCCAGCAGTGAAGGGGACAGACCCAATCAGCCCCAGCATTTT. This chain uses TRBV6-1 with TRBJ1-5; 7 bases align to TRBD1. The V and J ends lost 1 base and 3 bases, in that order; junction bases with no gene match: 3. The CDR3 totals 15 residues. Germline CDR1 is MNHNS and CDR2 is SASEGT.

The chain is built from TRBV28 and TRBJ1-2; the match to TRBD1 covers 12 bases. Looked up from germline, CDR1 is MDHEN and CDR2 is SYDVKM. V shed 3 bases and J 8 bases; nucleotides not matched to a gene: 10. The CDR3 runs to 16 residues. This chain's CDR3 is CASSFPGDRGLEGYTF. CDR3 DNA sequence: TGTGCCAGCAGTTTTCCCGGGGACAGGGGGCTTGAAGGCTACACCTTC.

This clone has only a few counts. The chain combines TRBV20-1 with TRBJ1-1, with D possibly matching TRBD1 (5 bases). With 8 bases removed from V and 2 bases from J, the gap between germline ends came to 9 bases. This CDR3 region has 11 residues. Germline CDR1 DFQATT, CDR2 SNEGSKA (reference sequence). CDR3 DNA: TGCAGTACGGGGGTTAACACTGAAGCTTTCTTT. Translating gives CSTGVNTEAFF.

The V gene is TRBV4-2, the J gene TRBJ1-2; no reliable D call. Germline V gene sequence: CDR1 LGHNA, CDR2 YNFKEQ. The V end was cut by 0 bases, the J end by 5 bases, with 13 bases between. The CDR3 extends over 15 amino acids. The DNA for the CDR3 is TGTGCCAGCAGCCAAGAGGAGAAAAAGTTTTATGGCTACACCTTC. This encodes CASSQEEKKFYGYTF.

The CDR3 spells CASSIDRGNYGYTF. CDR3 coding DNA: TGTGCCAGTAGTATAGATCGGGGGAACTATGGCTACACCTTC. V usage is TRBV19 and J usage is TRBJ1-2; D possibly corresponds to TRBD1 (5 bases). CDR1 LNHDA and CDR2 SQIVND come from the germline V gene (reference sequence). The CDR3 runs to 14 residues. V was trimmed by 0 bases and J by 2 bases, leaving 7 bases between them.

The chain is built from TRBV5-4 and TRBJ2-1; D may be TRBD2 (6 bases). CDR3 length equals 12 residues. V lost 4 bases, J lost 9 bases, and 11 bases lay in between. Looked up from germline, CDR1 is SGHNT and CDR2 is YYREEE (reference sequence). CDR3 nucleotide sequence: TGTGCCAGCAGCCCTGGGACTGGTGAGCAGTTCTTC. Protein product: CASSPGTGEQFF. The complete variable domain, with remaining parts taken from reference TRBV5-4 and TRBJ2-1, reads ETGVTQSPTHLIKTRGQQVTLRCSSQSGHNTVSWYQQALGQGPQFIFQYYREEENGRGNFPPRFSGLQFPNYSSELNVNALELDDSALYLCASSPGTGEQFFGPGTRLTVL.

The rearrangement links TRBV2 to TRBJ1-1; TRBD1 aligns across 7 bases. CDR3 length equals 13 residues. Germline-derived CDR1 and CDR2 are SNHLY and FYNNEI. The trim removed 8 bases at V and 4 bases at J, leaving 7 bases unmatched. This chain's CDR3 is CASVYTGVTEAFF. The CDR3 coding sequence is TGTGCCAGCGTTTACACAGGGGTCACTGAAGCTTTCTTT. Drawing the rest from reference TRBV2 and TRBJ1-1, the complete variable domain is EPEVTQTPSHQVTQMGQEVILRCVPISNHLYFYWYRQILGQKVEFLVSFYNNEISEKSEIFDDQFSVERPDGSNFTLKIRSTKLEDSAMYFCASVYTGVTEAFFGQGTRLTVV.